Listed below are T cell receptor beta chains from one sample, sequenced in a study of T cell responses to AZD1222 COVID-19 vaccine. Here immunoSEQ multiplex PCR was the method, and the copy in TCRdb shows in-frame clones only, minus some. The table has roughly 72,000 clones, about 91% seen once. The sample consisted of peripheral blood, taken 28 days after the second dose of the MenACWY control vaccine. Receptor source: an adult who received the MenACWY meningococcal vaccine as a control. The CDR3 runs from the conserved cysteine through the conserved F or W. D genes are given only for firm matches. For some rows the clone size is stated as once, few or many, or as a class when expanded; others skip it.

cdr3_length clone_size j_call d_call v_call cdr3_aa cdr3_nt
17 NA TRBJ2-6 TRBD2 TRBV18 CASSPSGGAQGANVLTF TGTGCCAGCTCACCGAGCGGGGGGGCCCAAGGGGCCAACGTCCTGACTTTC
15 NA TRBJ2-3 NA TRBV5-4 CASSPGWGAVDTQYF TGTGCCAGCAGCCCCGGGTGGGGGGCGGTAGATACGCAGTATTTT
13 NA TRBJ1-1 TRBD1 TRBV5-6 CASSSGTGDEAFF TGTGCCAGCAGCTCCGGGACAGGGGATGAAGCTTTCTTT
13 NA TRBJ2-2 NA TRBV5-5 CASSLTVTGELFF TGTGCCAGCAGCTTGACAGTGACCGGGGAGCTGTTTTTT
13 NA TRBJ1-1 NA TRBV18 CASSPGWGTEAFF TGTGCCAGCTCACCAGGGTGGGGGACCGAAGCTTTCTTT
16 NA TRBJ2-2 NA TRBV5-5 CASSPNRADYTGELFF TGTGCCAGCAGCCCTAACCGGGCAGATTACACCGGGGAGCTGTTTTTT
15 NA TRBJ2-7 TRBD1 TRBV6-5 CASSTGTGTSYEQYF TGTGCCAGCAGTACCGGGACAGGGACCTCCTACGAGCAGTACTTC
15 NA TRBJ2-3 TRBD2 TRBV11-2 CASSLEAGGTDTQYF TGTGCCAGCAGCTTAGAAGCGGGGGGTACAGATACGCAGTATTTT
17 NA TRBJ1-2 NA TRBV4-1 CASARGPDNTHIYGYTF TGCGCCAGCGCTCGGGGACCAGACAATACCCATATCTATGGCTACACCTTC
14 NA TRBJ1-6 NA TRBV28 CASSISLSNSPLHF TGTGCCAGCAGCATCTCCTTATCGAATTCACCCCTCCACTTT
16 NA TRBJ2-2 TRBD1 TRBV5-4 CASSPGQGVGTGELFF TGTGCCAGCAGCCCGGGACAGGGGGTCGGTACCGGGGAGCTGTTTTTT
16 NA TRBJ1-1 NA TRBV10-2 CASSESGGIGGTEAFF TGCGCCAGCAGTGAGTCAGGGGGGATAGGGGGCACTGAAGCTTTCTTT
16 once TRBJ1-2 TRBD1 TRBV2 CASSETGGGYNYGYTF TGTGCCAGCAGTGAAACAGGGGGCGGATATAACTATGGCTACACCTTC
14 NA TRBJ1-1 NA TRBV24-1 CATSDPQQNTEAFF TGTGCCACCAGTGATCCACAACAGAACACTGAAGCTTTCTTT
14 NA TRBJ1-1 NA TRBV18 CASSPQSMDTEAFF TGTGCCAGCTCACCTCAAAGTATGGACACTGAAGCTTTCTTT
15 NA TRBJ1-2 NA TRBV19 CATRDTNAANYGYTF TGTGCCACCAGAGATACCAACGCCGCAAACTATGGCTACACCTTC
14 NA TRBJ2-2 TRBD1 TRBV11-1 CASSRTGSTGELFF TGTGCCAGCAGCCGGACAGGGAGCACCGGGGAGCTGTTTTTT
18 NA TRBJ1-6 TRBD1 TRBV6-2/TRBV6-3 CASSKNSHGTGNRSPLHF TGTGCCAGCAGTAAGAACTCCCATGGGACAGGGAATCGATCACCCCTCCACTTT
14 NA TRBJ2-3 TRBD2 TRBV2 CASSSDGGGDTQYF TGTGCCAGCAGTTCTGACGGGGGGGGAGATACGCAGTATTTT
15 NA TRBJ1-1 NA TRBV7-9 CASSPGRPGETEAFF TGTGCCAGCAGCCCCGGACGGCCTGGAGAGACTGAAGCTTTCTTT
17 NA TRBJ1-5 NA TRBV19 CASRKGADTNSNQPQHF TGTGCCAGTAGGAAAGGGGCGGACACTAATAGCAATCAGCCCCAGCATTTT
13 NA TRBJ1-5 NA TRBV29-1 CSVLDTLNQPQHF TGCAGCGTCCTGGACACGTTAAATCAGCCCCAGCATTTT
16 NA TRBJ1-1 TRBD1 TRBV7-8 CASSLRTGGLNTEAFF TGTGCCAGCAGCCTTAGGACAGGGGGCCTGAACACTGAAGCTTTCTTT
13 NA TRBJ2-3 NA TRBV6-2/TRBV6-3 CASSLGNPDTQYF TGTGCCAGCAGTCTGGGAAATCCAGATACGCAGTATTTT
14 NA TRBJ1-6 NA TRBV11-2 CASSLTRANSPLHF TGTGCCAGCAGCTTAACCAGGGCTAATTCACCCCTCCACTTT
15 NA TRBJ1-2 NA TRBV9 CASSVMVGGLRGYTF TGTGCCAGCAGCGTAATGGTGGGGGGGCTGCGAGGCTACACCTTC